This T cell receptor (beta chain) was documented in a study of beta chain features in type 1 diabetes. Study conclusions and caveats: Among patients with Type 1 diabetes, TCRB CDR3s were moderately but significantly shorter in every one of the four CD4+ subsets. Patients' naive, central memory and Treg TCRB repertoires seemed closer to one another than those of healthy donors.

The authors reverse transcribed all of the isolated RNA, so sequencing captured expressed TCRB transcripts. The protocol was immunoSEQ multiplex PCR, while the TCRdb copy is restricted to in-frame clones and leaves out a portion. The sample carries nearly 700,000 clones, 10% to 15% recorded once. The CDR3 is 12 amino acids. Per the germline V gene, CDR1 is SGHDN and CDR2 is FVKESK. V lost 2 bases to trimming and J lost 4 bases, with 3 bases between them. Isolation of CD4+ naive, central memory, regulatory and stem cell-like memory cells was achieved by sorting via CD45RO/CCR7/CD25/CD127/CD95/CD27. The table lists this clone with a few counts. The antigen remains undetermined.

Source material: naive CD4+ T cells from blood. The rearrangement uses TRBV14 and TRBJ2-1; the D is unclear. The TCR sequence derives from a man aged 18 to 29 with type 1 diabetes. CDR3 protein: CASSQNYNEQFF. CDR3 sequence (DNA): TGTGCCAGCAGCCAAAATTACAATGAGCAGTTCTTC.